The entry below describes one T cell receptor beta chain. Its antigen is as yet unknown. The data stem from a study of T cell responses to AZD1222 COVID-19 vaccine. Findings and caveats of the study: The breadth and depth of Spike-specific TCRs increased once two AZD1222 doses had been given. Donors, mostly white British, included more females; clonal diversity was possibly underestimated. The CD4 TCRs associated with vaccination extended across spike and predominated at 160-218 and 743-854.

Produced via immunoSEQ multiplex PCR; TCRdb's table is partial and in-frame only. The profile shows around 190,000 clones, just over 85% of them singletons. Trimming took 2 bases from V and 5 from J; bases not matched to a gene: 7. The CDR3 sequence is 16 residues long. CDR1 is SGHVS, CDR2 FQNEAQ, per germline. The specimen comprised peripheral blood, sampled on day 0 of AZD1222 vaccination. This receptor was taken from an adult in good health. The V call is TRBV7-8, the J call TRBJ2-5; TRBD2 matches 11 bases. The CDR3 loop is CASSLKLAGVGETQYF. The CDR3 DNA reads TGTGCCAGCAGCTTAAAACTAGCGGGAGTAGGGGAGACCCAGTACTTC.